This T cell receptor (beta chain) was obtained from a study of memory B cells and T cells in multiple sclerosis. Regarding this clone: The antigen is unknown.

From germline, CDR1 is SGHTA and CDR2 FQGNSA. V gave up 1 base and J gave up 6 bases, with 12 bases separating them. The CDR3 has 14 amino acids. CFSE-dim autoproliferating and CFSE-high non-proliferating T cells from unstimulated culture were sequenced separately. Replicate wells were pooled after approximately 7 days of stimulus-free culture of 5x10^7 CFSE-labeled PBMCs. Assay: immunoSEQ multiplex PCR; the TCRdb copy retains only in-frame clones and omits some. Of some 48,000 clones in the sample, around 79% were seen once. The chain carries TRBV7-2 and TRBJ1-2, with D possibly TRBD1 on 6 matching bases. The sequenced sample was PBMCs from blood kept in culture. The clonotype comes from a human donor with multiple sclerosis. This chain's CDR3 is CASSLGDTDNGYTF. The CDR3 DNA follows: TGTGCCAGCAGCTTAGGGGACACCGATAATGGCTACACCTTC.